The T cell receptor beta chain under discussion was sequenced for a study of neoadjuvant anti-PD-1 for oral cavity cancer. In the study overall: Patients without progression got a fourth dose around day 43. Study-level points and caveats: Each response group had just a few patients in TCR analyses.

These oral cavity squamous cell carcinomas were HPV-negative and locally advanced. Most PBMC samples had 450 to 500 ng input DNA in six replicates. Assay used: immunoSEQ multiplex PCR; TCRdb lists only in-frame clones, some missing. Counted here are fewer than 15,000 clones, less than 75% occurring once; the ten biggest clones make up 2% to 2.5%. About this clone: The antigen remains undetermined.

In germline, CDR1 is SEHNR, CDR2 FQNEAQ (reference sequence). After removal of 4 bases from V and 0 bases from J, the junction contained 8 bases not matched to a gene. The CDR3 consists of 16 residues. The source of this sequence is a person aged 40 to 85 with oral cavity squamous cell carcinoma. The specimen was PBMCs, collected before nivolumab (anti-PD-1) treatment. The chain employs TRBV7-9 and TRBJ2-7; TRBD1 agrees at 8 bases. The CDR3: CASSSDRVLTSYEQYF. CDR3 coding DNA: TGTGCCAGCAGCTCGGACAGGGTCCTCACCTCCTACGAGCAGTACTTC.